One and the same sample provided the 8 T cell receptor beta chains below, sequenced in a study of blood T cell repertoires in COVID-19. The method was immunoSEQ multiplex PCR; TCRdb's version includes in-frame clones alone and lacks a portion of them. Among about 100,000 clones listed, about four fifths were seen once. What was sequenced was peripheral blood. All receptors come from a woman over 75 with active or convalescent COVID-19.

This clone occurred once. One end of the junction does not line up with germline, which may come from a read error. The chain employs TRBV5-1 and TRBJ2-5; TRBD1 matches at 9 bases. Germline CDR1 and CDR2: SGHRS and YFSETQ. The CDR3 totals 15 residues. In DNA, the CDR3 is TGTGCCAGCAGCTTAGGACAGGGGTACCAAGAGACCCAGTACTTC. This codes for CASSLGQGYQETQYF. The full variable domain, with the rest looked up from reference TRBV5-1 and TRBJ2-5, is KAGVTQTPRYLIKTRGQQVTLSCSPISGHRSVSWYQQTPGQGLQFLFEYFSETQRNKGNFPGRFSGRQFSNSRSEMNVSTLELGDSALYLCASSLGQGYQETQYFGPGTRLLVL.

The gene calls are TRBV19 and TRBJ2-7; 8 nucleotides line up with TRBD1. Germline V lookup: CDR1 LNHDA, CDR2 SQIVND (reference sequence). V lost 2 bases to trimming and J lost 4 bases; unmatched junction nucleotides: 7. This CDR3 region has 15 residues. The CDR3 region is CASSITGGTMYEQYF. Here the CDR3 DNA reads TGTGCCAGTAGTATAACAGGGGGAACAATGTACGAGCAGTACTTC.

The sample holds a few counts of this clone. The rearrangement uses TRBV7-2 and TRBJ2-4, with D possibly TRBD1 on 6 matching bases. The CDR3 covers 14 residues. From germline, CDR1 is SGHTA and CDR2 FQGNSA. Trimming removed 4 bases from V and 9 bases from J, with 16 bases in between. The CDR3 region has the DNA TGTGCCAGCAGCTATAGCCTCAGGGGTGGCATTCAGTACTTC. Protein: CASSYSLRGGIQYF.

V usage is TRBV6-5 and J usage is TRBJ2-7; tentative D call: TRBD1 (6 bases). V was trimmed by 4 bases and J by 2 bases, leaving 15 bases between them. The CDR3 has 15 amino acids. Germline loops: CDR1 MNHEY, CDR2 SVGAGI. The CDR3 region has the DNA TGTGCCAGCAGTTCGATAGGGGGAGCTACCTACGAGCAGTACTTC. It codes for CASSSIGGATYEQYF.

The chain links TRBV30 to TRBJ1-2; D perhaps matches TRBD1 (5 bases). CDR1 is GTSNPN and CDR2 is SVGIG in the germline V gene (reference sequence). The CDR3 length is 10 residues. The DNA for the CDR3 is TGTGCGTATCTCAGGGTTGGCTACACCTTC. It yields the protein CAYLRVGYTF.

The chain couples TRBV29-1 to TRBJ1-4; tentatively, D is TRBD1 (6 bases). V lost 6 bases and J 4 bases, leaving 9 bases between the germline ends. Germline V lookup: CDR1 SQVTM, CDR2 ANQGSEA. This CDR3 contains 12 residues. The DNA for the CDR3 is TGCAGCGTGGGACATAGTAATGAAAAACTGTTTTTT. It yields the protein CSVGHSNEKLFF.

The chain is built from TRBV27 and TRBJ2-7; tentative D call: TRBD2 (6 bases). V lost 6 bases, J lost 3 bases, and 15 bases lay in between. This CDR3 region has 14 residues. Germline values: CDR1 MNHEY, CDR2 SMNVEV (reference sequence). The CDR3, as DNA: TGTGCCAGCAGCCTTAGCGGCGCCCGCTACGAGCAGTACTTC. This translates into CASSLSGARYEQYF.

In DNA, the CDR3 is TGCGCCCCCAGCTTTGGGGGGGGACTAGCGGGAGGGCCGACCTACAATGAGCAGTTCTTC. The encoded protein is CAPSFGGGLAGGPTYNEQFF. This chain uses TRBV5-1 with TRBJ2-1; 16 bases are a match to TRBD2. The CDR3 sequence is 20 residues long. The V gene end was trimmed by 10 bases and the J gene end by 2 bases; junction bases not matched to a gene: 18. Germline V gene lookup returns CDR1 SGHRS and CDR2 YFSETQ.